Following are 9 T cell receptor beta chains from one sample sequenced in a study of shared clonotypes between healthy human individuals. Repertoires were generated with immunoSEQ multiplex PCR, while TCRdb's copy carries only in-frame clones and drops some. This sample has some 240,000 clones, with 65% to 70% found just once. Sequencing was carried out using memory CD4+ T cells sorted from blood. Indicated subset: CD45RA-negative fraction. All receptors derive from a man aged 30 to 45 in good health.

V usage is TRBV9 and J usage is TRBJ2-3; possibly TRBD2 for D (5 bases). Germline V gene sequence: CDR1 SGDLS, CDR2 YYNGEE. This CDR3 has 16 residues. The V and J ends lost 3 bases and 2 bases respectively, with 16 bases between them. DNA of the CDR3: TGTGCCAGCAGCGGCCGGACTTCAGACCTCACAGATACGCAGTATTTT. This gives the protein CASSGRTSDLTDTQYF.

The J gene is TRBJ2-5, the V gene TRBV4-1; possibly TRBD1 for D (5 bases). CDR1 is MGHRA, CDR2 YSYEKL, per germline. V gave up 0 bases and J gave up 9 bases, with 11 bases separating them. The CDR3 loop spans 13 amino acids. CDR3 sequence reads: CASSQEGRSSQYF. The CDR3 nucleotides read TGCGCCAGCAGCCAAGAGGGGCGGTCTTCCCAGTACTTC.

The rearrangement joins TRBV5-6 to TRBJ2-7, with 8 bases that match TRBD2. This CDR3 is 16 amino acids long. V was clipped by 0 bases and J by 3 bases; unmatched bases: 8. CDR1 is SGHDT, CDR2 YYEEEE, per germline. The DNA for the CDR3 is TGTGCCAGCAGCTTGGTCGGGGCGGGAGGAGGCTACGAGCAGTACTTC. This gives the protein CASSLVGAGGGYEQYF.

Comments on this clone: The sample contains more than one DNA sequence encoding this CDR3. This chain connects TRBV7-2 to TRBJ2-7; 13 bases agree with TRBD2. Germline values: CDR1 SGHTA, CDR2 FQGNSA. Trimming removed 5 bases from V and 4 bases from J; junction bases left unmatched: 2. This CDR3 is 14 amino acids long. The CDR3 loop is CASSRTSGRYEQYF. The CDR3 DNA sequence: TGTGCCAGCAGCAGGACTAGCGGGAGATACGAGCAGTACTTC.

The chain uses TRBV7-2 and TRBJ2-7; 10 bases map to TRBD1. From germline, CDR1 is SGHTA and CDR2 FQGNSA. This CDR3 is 14 amino acids long. The J segment lost 7 bases and the V segment lost 4 bases, leaving 7 bases of the junction unmatched. The CDR3 reads CASSSGTGAREQYF. CDR3 DNA: TGTGCCAGCAGCTCCGGGACAGGGGCAAGGGAGCAGTACTTC.

Written as DNA, the CDR3 is TGCGCCAGCAGTGGGCCACCGGGACAGCGCACAGATACGCAGTATTTT. Its protein product is CASSGPPGQRTDTQYF. This chain links TRBV10-1 with TRBJ2-3, with TRBD1 matching 7 bases. The CDR3 spans 16 residues. Trimming took 4 bases from V and 1 from J; bases not matched to a gene: 8. The V gene's germline CDR1 is WNHNN and CDR2 SYGVQD (reference sequence).

The rearrangement links TRBV27 to TRBJ2-3; 10 nucleotides line up with TRBD2. The CDR3 runs 15 residues. V lost 3 bases, J lost 4 bases, and 4 bases stayed unmatched. Germline CDR1 MNHEY, CDR2 SMNVEV (reference sequence). This chain's CDR3 is CASSFWTSGSDTQYF. CDR3 in DNA: TGTGCCAGCAGTTTCTGGACTAGCGGTTCAGATACGCAGTATTTT.

The chain employs TRBV7-9 and TRBJ2-3; 7 nucleotides match TRBD1. Germline lookup yields CDR1 SEHNR and CDR2 FQNEAQ (reference sequence). This CDR3 is 16 amino acids long. V was clipped by 5 bases and J by 4 bases; unmatched bases: 12. Here the CDR3 reads CASSVGQMRVPDTQYF. CDR3 bases: TGTGCCAGCAGCGTGGGACAGATGAGAGTTCCAGATACGCAGTATTTT.

The genes are TRBV9 and TRBJ2-4, with 14 bases that match TRBD2. Trimming cost V 3 bases and J 3 bases; bases outside gene matches: 11. Germline V gene lookup returns CDR1 SGDLS and CDR2 YYNGEE. The CDR3 has 19 residues. The CDR3 loop reads CASSAGLAGGTLDKNIQYF. The CDR3 nucleotides are TGTGCCAGCAGCGCAGGACTAGCGGGAGGTACGCTGGACAAAAACATTCAGTACTTC.